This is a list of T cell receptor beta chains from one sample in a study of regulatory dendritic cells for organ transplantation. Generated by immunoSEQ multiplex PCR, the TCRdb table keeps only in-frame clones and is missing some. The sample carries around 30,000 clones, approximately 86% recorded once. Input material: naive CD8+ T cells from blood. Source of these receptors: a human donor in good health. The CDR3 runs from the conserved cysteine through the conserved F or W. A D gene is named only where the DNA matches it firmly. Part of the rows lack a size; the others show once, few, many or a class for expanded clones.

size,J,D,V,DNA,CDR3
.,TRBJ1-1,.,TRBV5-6,TGTGCCACCTCTTTCGGGATCACTGAAGCTTTCTTT,CATSFGITEAFF
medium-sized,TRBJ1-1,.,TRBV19,TGTGCCAGTAGGTGGGCAGGGTACTTGGACACTGAAGCTTTCTTT,CASRWAGYLDTEAFF
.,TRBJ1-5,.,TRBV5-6,TGTGCCAGCAGCTTGCAGGGCTATCAGCCCCAGCATTTT,CASSLQGYQPQHF
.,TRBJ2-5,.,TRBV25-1,TGTGCCAGCGAGGCCCAAGCGTACCAAGAGACCCAGTACTTC,CASEAQAYQETQYF
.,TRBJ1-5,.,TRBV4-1,TGCGCCAGCAGCCAAGGGTTGTCAGGGCTTCAGCCCCAGCATTTT,CASSQGLSGLQPQHF
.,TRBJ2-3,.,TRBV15,TGTGCCACCAGTAAGGCAACGGAGTTCACAGATACGCAGTATTTT,CATSKATEFTDTQYF
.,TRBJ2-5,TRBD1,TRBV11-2,TGTGCCAGCAGCTTAGAGACAGGGGCACAAGAGACCCAGTACTTC,CASSLETGAQETQYF
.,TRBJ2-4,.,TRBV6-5,TGTGCCAGCAGTTACTCCATATACAATGCCAAAAACATTCAGTACTTC,CASSYSIYNAKNIQYF
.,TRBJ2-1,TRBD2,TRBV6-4,TGTGCCAGCAGTGACACAGCGGGGGGTCCTTACAATGAGCAGTTCTTC,CASSDTAGGPYNEQFF
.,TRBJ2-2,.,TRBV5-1,TGCGCCAGCAGCTTATGGCAGAACACCGGGGAGCTGTTTTTT,CASSLWQNTGELFF
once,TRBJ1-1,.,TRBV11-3,TGTGCCAGCAGCTTTACGTCCCGGGACTCACTAGGGGCTTTCTTT,CASSFTSRDSLGAFF
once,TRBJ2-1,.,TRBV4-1,TGCGCCAGCAGCCAAGGGAGCTACAATGAGCAGTTCTTC,CASSQGSYNEQFF
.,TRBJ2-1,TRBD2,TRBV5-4,TGTGCCAGCAGCTCGCGGGGGAGCTCCTACAATGAGCAGTTCTTC,CASSSRGSSYNEQFF
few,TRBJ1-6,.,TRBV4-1,TGCGCCAGCAGCCAAGATCCGGGCTCCTATAATTCACCCCTCCACTTT,CASSQDPGSYNSPLHF
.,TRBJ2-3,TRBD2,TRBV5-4,TGTGCCAGCAGCGTCGTAGCGGGGGGACACAACACAGATACGCAGTATTTT,CASSVVAGGHNTDTQYF
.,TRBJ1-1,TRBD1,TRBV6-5,TGTGCCAGCACCCCAGGGGACAGGGTCGACACTGAAGCTTTCTTT,CASTPGDRVDTEAFF
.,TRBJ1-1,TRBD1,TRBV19,TGTGCCAGTAGTGAGACCGGGACAGGGGGCACTGAAGCTTTCTTT,CASSETGTGGTEAFF